Following are 3 T cell receptor beta chains from one sample sequenced in a study of cytomegalovirus exposure and HLA in healthy donors. The PCR ran on 60 Vbeta and 13 Jbeta primers. Produced via immunoSEQ multiplex PCR; TCRdb's table is partial and in-frame only. The sample has around 160,000 clones, about three quarters seen once. Sequenced input: PBMCs. The receptor source for this set is a man aged 50-60 years in good health and CMV-seropositive.

The V and J genes are TRBV5-1 and TRBJ2-1; 9 nucleotides match TRBD1. The CDR3 length is 15 residues. The junction had 6 bases not matched to a gene; V was cut back by 1 base and J by 7 bases. CDR1 is SGHRS, CDR2 YFSETQ, per germline. Here the CDR3 DNA reads TGCGCCAGCAGCTTGCTGAGACAGGGGGGGAATGAGCAGTTCTTC. It codes for CASSLLRQGGNEQFF.

The V gene is TRBV7-8, the J gene TRBJ1-1, with a tentative D call TRBD1 (5 bases). The CDR3 spans 17 residues. Germline CDR1 is SGHVS and CDR2 is FQNEAQ. V was pared by 1 base and J by 4 bases, with 19 bases between. The CDR3 reads CASSLGTRMKGITEAFF. The CDR3 DNA sequence: TGTGCCAGCAGCTTAGGGACAAGGATGAAAGGGATCACTGAAGCTTTCTTT.

Notes on this clone: One junction end does not reproduce the germline sequence, and a read error may be involved. The J gene is TRBJ1-2, the V gene TRBV7-2, with D possibly TRBD1 on 5 matching bases. The CDR3 has 15 residues. Germline V gene sequence: CDR1 SGHTA, CDR2 FQGNSA. The CDR3 loop reads CASSLAAGTNYGHTF. The CDR3 DNA follows: TGTGCCAGCAGCTTAGCCGCCGGGACTAACTATGGCCACACCTTC.